These T cell receptor beta chains were read from a single sample in a study of Ad26.COV2.S vaccination and SARS-CoV-2 variants. Libraries were prepared by immunoSEQ multiplex PCR; TCRdb keeps only in-frame clonotypes and omits some of them. This sample has 350,000 to 500,000 clones; around 91% occur once, and the top ten carry roughly 3.9%. Sequencing used peripheral blood, obtained in a trial of Ad26.COV2.S vaccine versus placebo. Receptors originate from a person aged 18 to 59 who received the Ad26.COV2.S COVID-19 vaccine or a placebo. The CDR3 runs from the conserved cysteine through the conserved F or W. D genes are given only for firm matches. The listing skips clone size in some rows; elsewhere it reads once, few, many or a size class.

d_call	clone_size	j_call	v_call	cdr3_nt	cdr3_aa
TRBD1	-	TRBJ1-2	TRBV7-3	TGTGCCAGCAGCTTGGGACAGGGAAGCTATGGCTACACCTTC	CASSLGQGSYGYTF
-	-	TRBJ2-7	TRBV5-1	TGCGCCAGCAACGGATACGACGAGCAGTACTTC	CASNGYDEQYF
-	-	TRBJ1-5	TRBV19	TGTGCCAGTAGAGGGGAACCTCTTGGGGTTCAGCCCCAGCATTTT	CASRGEPLGVQPQHF
TRBD1	-	TRBJ2-1	TRBV19	TGTGCCAGTAGTATTCCGGGACAGAGCTCCTACAATGAGCAGTTCTTC	CASSIPGQSSYNEQFF
-	-	TRBJ1-1	TRBV19	TGTGCCAGTAGTATCTCTGATGTTACTGAAGCTTTCTTT	CASSISDVTEAFF
-	-	TRBJ1-3	TRBV14	TGTGCCAGCGCCAGTATAACGGGCTCTGGAAACACCATATATTTT	CASASITGSGNTIYF
TRBD1	-	TRBJ2-7	TRBV19	TGTGCCAGTAGTATGGGGACCGGGACAGGGGCCGAGCAGTACTTC	CASSMGTGTGAEQYF
TRBD1	-	TRBJ2-7	TRBV28	TGTGCCAGCAGTTTTCGGACAGGCCGACCCTACGAGCAGTACTTC	CASSFRTGRPYEQYF
-	-	TRBJ1-2	TRBV4-1	TGCGCCAGCAGCCAAGTCGGGTCTAACTATGGCTACACCTTC	CASSQVGSNYGYTF
-	once	TRBJ1-6	TRBV3-1/TRBV3-2	TGTGCCAGCAGCCAAGGTCCCACTAATTCACCCCTCCACTTT	CASSQGPTNSPLHF
TRBD2	-	TRBJ2-2	TRBV28	TGTGCCAGCAGTTTGGGAGGGGCGGACACCGGGGAGCTGTTTTTT	CASSLGGADTGELFF
TRBD1	-	TRBJ2-7	TRBV9	TGTGCCAGCAGCGGGGCAGGGGGAAGTATCTACGAGCAGTACTTC	CASSGAGGSIYEQYF
-	-	TRBJ2-4	TRBV5-6	TGTGCCAGCAGCTCTCGACAGGTGCCACTTAACATTCAGTACTTC	CASSSRQVPLNIQYF
TRBD1	-	TRBJ2-5	TRBV9	TGTGCCAGCGGTGGGACAGGGGCGGGGACCCAGTACTTC	CASGGTGAGTQYF
TRBD1	-	TRBJ2-7	TRBV29-1	TGCAGCGCCCGGACAGGGGCCTACGAGCAGTACTTC	CSARTGAYEQYF
-	-	TRBJ2-3	TRBV9	TGTGCCAGCAACCCCACCTCCACAGATACGCAGTATTTT	CASNPTSTDTQYF
-	-	TRBJ1-4	TRBV6-1	TGTGCCAGCAGTGCCCTAAGCAGGGCTACTAATGAAAAACTGTTTTTT	CASSALSRATNEKLFF
TRBD2	-	TRBJ2-7	TRBV18	TGTGCCAGCTCACCAACTAGCGGGAGGGCCTACGAGCAGTACTTC	CASSPTSGRAYEQYF
TRBD2	-	TRBJ2-7	TRBV7-9	TGTGCCAGCAGCCGCGCGGGGGTAGAGCAGTACTTC	CASSRAGVEQYF
-	-	TRBJ1-5	TRBV5-1	TGCGCCAGCAGCTTCGGGACGGGAGAAGGGCCCCAGCATTTT	CASSFGTGEGPQHF
TRBD2	-	TRBJ2-1	TRBV9	TGTGCCAGCAGCGTAGGGCTAGCGGGTAACTACAATGAGCAGTTCTTC	CASSVGLAGNYNEQFF
-	once	TRBJ1-2	TRBV14	TGTGCCAGCAGCCGCAGCGGACGGCTAACTATTGGCTACACCTTC	CASSRSGRLTIGYTF
-	-	TRBJ2-2	TRBV2	TGTGCCAGCGCCGGGGTCACTCAGTGGGGCGACACCGGGGAGCTGTTTTTT	CASAGVTQWGDTGELFF
-	-	TRBJ2-3	TRBV15	TGTGCCACCAGCAGGGGAGAGTACAGCACAGATACGCAGTATTTT	CATSRGEYSTDTQYF
-	-	TRBJ2-2	TRBV10-3	TGTGCCATCACTGGGGACTTAGAGAGACCTAACACCGGGGAGCTGTTTTTT	CAITGDLERPNTGELFF
TRBD2	-	TRBJ2-3	TRBV6-5	TGTGCCAGCAGTCCTAGCGGGAGGGGGTTAGATACGCAGTATTTT	CASSPSGRGLDTQYF
-	-	TRBJ1-4	TRBV3-1/TRBV3-2	TGTGCCAGCAGCCAATATAGGGGACGAATTAGTGAAAAACTGTTTTTT	CASSQYRGRISEKLFF
TRBD2	-	TRBJ2-1	TRBV19	TGTGCCACCCGGAGCGGGAGGGGGAGGGGAAATGAGCAGTTCTTC	CATRSGRGRGNEQFF
-	-	TRBJ2-7	TRBV7-2	TGTGCCAGCACCTTACGGGGGTCCGACCACGAGCAGTACTTC	CASTLRGSDHEQYF
-	-	TRBJ2-7	TRBV9	TGTGCCAGCAGCGTAGGGCAGGGATTCGCGGTCGAGCAGTACTTC	CASSVGQGFAVEQYF